These 32 T cell receptor beta chains share one sample of origin, sequenced in a study of blood T cell repertoires in COVID-19 (dated by TCRdb to the early 2020s). Library generation was performed with the immunoSEQ multiplex PCR assay. The source is immuneACCESS, and TCRdb retained only in-frame sequences with V and J called. Part of the clones is not carried over; for the studies checked, unresolved V genes explain less than half of this, and the remainder is unexplained. This sample gives 300,000 to 450,000 clones in total; 87% of them show up just once. Of the sample, about 2.5% is held by the ten largest clones. Sequenced material: peripheral blood. The receptors come from a woman aged 55-70 years with COVID-19, enrolled during active disease.

The chain links TRBV23-1 to TRBJ1-4; D is ambiguous. TRBV23-1 is an ORF, with its function uncertain. The CDR3 has 18 amino acids. Trimming pared 4 bases from V and 10 bases from J, leaving 28 bases between. CDR3 nucleotide sequence: TGCGCCAGCAGTCTTACCTTGTGCCCGGGGTCCCGATACGCAAAACTGTTTTTT. Its translation: CASSLTLCPGSRYAKLFF.

V is TRBV5-1 and J is TRBJ1-4; 8 nucleotides align to TRBD1. V dropped 2 bases and J dropped 8; count of bases not matched to a gene: 5. Germline V gene data show CDR1 as SGHRS and CDR2 as YFSETQ. This CDR3 is built from 14 residues. The CDR3 loop reads CASSLGTGHEKLFF. The CDR3 DNA sequence: TGCGCCAGCAGCTTAGGGACAGGACACGAAAAACTGTTTTTT.

The gene calls are TRBV3-1 (or the pseudogene TRBV3-2) and TRBJ2-3; D is perhaps TRBD2 (6 bases). CDR1 and CDR2 (germline): LGHDT, YNNKEL (reference sequence). The CDR3 totals 16 residues. The germline V and J ends were trimmed by 4 bases and 6 bases, with 20 bases remaining between them. As DNA, the CDR3 is TGTGCCAGCAGCCCCCGAATAGCGGAGTATTTGGATACGCAGTATTTT. Amino acid sequence: CASSPRIAEYLDTQYF.

CDR3 in DNA: TGTGCCAGTAGTATCACGGCAGGTGGAGGCTACACCTTC. It yields the protein CASSITAGGGYTF. The chain carries TRBV19 and TRBJ1-2; D gene unclear. Germline V gene lookup returns CDR1 LNHDA and CDR2 SQIVND (reference sequence). CDR3 length: 13 amino acids. V lost 3 bases and J lost 8, with 13 bases in between.

The genes are TRBV2 and TRBJ2-1; D may be TRBD1 (5 bases). Germline V CDR1 and CDR2: SNHLY, FYNNEI. The germline V and J ends were trimmed by 9 bases and 0 bases, with 12 bases remaining between them. The CDR3 sequence is 14 residues long. CDR3 loop: CASGAFSSYNEQFF. The CDR3 coding sequence is TGTGCCAGTGGGGCCTTCAGCTCCTACAATGAGCAGTTCTTC. Complete variable domain (other parts from reference TRBV2 and TRBJ2-1): EPEVTQTPSHQVTQMGQEVILRCVPISNHLYFYWYRQILGQKVEFLVSFYNNEISEKSEIFDDQFSVERPDGSNFTLKIRSTKLEDSAMYFCASGAFSSYNEQFFGPGTRLTVL.

This rearrangement joins TRBV5-1 to TRBJ2-1; a weak D match, TRBD1 (8 bases). The V end lost 2 bases, the J end lost 5 bases, and 14 bases lay between the germline ends. The CDR3 has 15 amino acids. The germline CDR1 and CDR2 sequences are SGHRS and YFSETQ. The CDR3 DNA follows: TGCGCCAGCAGCTTACAGGGGGGGACAAACAATGAGCAGTTCTTC. It is translated as CASSLQGGTNNEQFF.

This clone turned up a few times. This chain connects TRBV19 to TRBJ2-2, with 9 bases aligning to TRBD1. The CDR3 covers 16 residues. Per the germline V gene, CDR1 is LNHDA and CDR2 is SQIVND (reference sequence). J gave up 0 bases and V 7 bases, and 6 bases lay outside the gene matches. The DNA for the CDR3 is TGTGCCAGTACCACACAGGGGGCGTCGAACACCGGGGAGCTGTTTTTT. Amino acid sequence: CASTTQGASNTGELFF.

V and J are TRBV11-2 and TRBJ2-7, with D perhaps matching TRBD1 (7 bases). Germline lookup yields CDR1 SGHAT and CDR2 FQNNGV. Trimming removed 2 bases from V and 7 bases from J, with 18 bases in between. The CDR3 consists of 15 residues. The CDR3 nucleotides read TGTGCCAGCAGCTTACAGCCGGCAGGGGGGAGTGAGCAGTACTTC. Protein sequence: CASSLQPAGGSEQYF.

The V call is TRBV24-1, the J call TRBJ2-5, with a weak D call TRBD1 (6 bases). The germline CDR1 and CDR2 sequences are KGHDR and SFDVKD. V lost 6 bases and J 2 bases, leaving 12 bases between the germline ends. The CDR3 runs 14 residues. CDR3 DNA: TGTGCCACCAGTCCCGCAGGACAGCAAGAGACCCAGTACTTC. Its protein product is CATSPAGQQETQYF.

The V gene is TRBV7-8, the J gene TRBJ1-5; D call uncertain. Germline V lookup: CDR1 SGHVS, CDR2 FQNEAQ. The CDR3 runs to 15 residues. Trimming pared 5 bases from V and 1 base from J, leaving 12 bases between. CDR3: CASSPMGASNQPQHF. In nucleotides, the CDR3 is TGTGCCAGCAGCCCTATGGGAGCAAGCAATCAGCCCCAGCATTTT. Combining the CDR3 with reference TRBV7-8 and TRBJ1-5 gives the whole variable domain GAGVSQSPRYKVAKRGQDVALRCDPISGHVSLFWYQQALGQGPEFLTYFQNEAQLDKSGLPSDRFFAERPEGSVSTLKIQRTQQEDSAVYLCASSPMGASNQPQHFGDGTRLSIL.

The chain carries TRBV6-6 and TRBJ1-1, with a weak D call TRBD1 (5 bases). The CDR3 totals 14 residues. V lost 2 bases, J lost 4 bases, and 11 bases lay in between. CDR1 is MNHNY and CDR2 is SVGAGI in the germline V gene (reference sequence). CDR3 sequence reads: CASSYELDSTEAFF. The DNA of the CDR3 is TGTGCCAGCAGTTACGAGCTTGACAGCACTGAAGCTTTCTTT.

The rearrangement uses TRBV5-6 and TRBJ1-4; 8 positions agree with TRBD1. With 4 bases clipped from V and 8 bases from J, the junction kept 10 bases outside the gene matches. Germline V gene data show CDR1 as SGHDT and CDR2 as YYEEEE. The CDR3 has 15 amino acids. The CDR3 loop is CASSTRRGQREKLFF. The CDR3 nucleotides read TGTGCCAGCAGCACGCGCAGGGGGCAGAGGGAAAAACTGTTTTTT.

The chain has TRBV4-1 and TRBJ2-5; 11 bases agree with TRBD2. This CDR3 has 18 residues. Germline V gene sequence: CDR1 MGHRA, CDR2 YSYEKL. The V and J ends lost 0 bases and 2 bases, in that order; junction bases with no gene match: 8. In DNA, the CDR3 is TGCGCCAGCAGCCAAGATCAGGCTAGCGGGGGGATACAAGAGACCCAGTACTTC. This sequence encodes CASSQDQASGGIQETQYF.

This chain uses TRBV21-1 with TRBJ2-3; the table names TRBD2, a call not compared with the DNA. TRBV21-1 is given as a pseudogene. The CDR3 extends over 14 amino acids. The CDR3 reads CASSAVKEADTQYF. The DNA for the CDR3 is TGTGCCAGCAGCGCCGTTAAAGAGGCAGATACGCAGTATTTT.

The CDR3 is CASSVQGIQEKLFF. The CDR3 DNA follows: TGCGCCAGCAGCGTACAGGGGATTCAAGAAAAACTGTTTTTT. This sequence joins TRBV5-1 and TRBJ1-4; 7 bases align to TRBD1. The V segment lost 4 bases and the J segment 8 bases; nucleotides outside the gene matches: 8. This CDR3 is built from 14 residues. The germline V gene encodes CDR1 SGHRS and CDR2 YFSETQ.

This chain links TRBV30 with TRBJ1-1, with D perhaps TRBD1 (5 bases). CDR3 length equals 13 residues. Germline CDR1 GTSNPN, CDR2 SVGIG (reference sequence). V was shortened by 3 bases and J by 3 bases, with 11 bases between the two germline ends. CDR3 DNA sequence: TGTGCCTGGAGGGCAGGGAGGTACACTGAAGCTTTCTTT. This codes for CAWRAGRYTEAFF.

This chain joins TRBV2 and TRBJ1-6; D is ambiguous. Germline-derived CDR1 and CDR2 are SNHLY and FYNNEI. This CDR3 comprises 14 residues. Trimming left V 2 bases short and J 9 bases short, with 11 bases between. The CDR3 is CASSELVSLSPLHF. Here the CDR3 DNA reads TGTGCCAGCAGTGAACTGGTTAGTCTTTCACCCCTCCACTTT.

The chain uses TRBV18 and TRBJ1-1; 7 bases match TRBD1. Germline CDR1 reads KGHSH; CDR2 reads LQKENI. With 2 bases clipped from V and 5 bases from J, the junction kept 17 bases outside the gene matches. The CDR3 has 18 amino acids. The CDR3 loop reads CASSPLGPRQGRTTEAFF. For the CDR3, the DNA is TGTGCCAGCTCACCATTAGGGCCTAGACAGGGCCGGACTACTGAAGCTTTCTTT.

The chain uses TRBV5-6 and TRBJ1-5, with 7 positions matching TRBD1. CDR3 length: 14 amino acids. Germline trimming cut 4 bases from V and 3 bases from J; bases unmatched to any gene: 4. Germline V lookup: CDR1 SGHDT, CDR2 YYEEEE. DNA of the CDR3: TGTGCCAGCAGCAAGGACAGGATCAATCAGCCCCAGCATTTT. Translation gives CASSKDRINQPQHF.

CDR3 amino acids: CASRRQGGGGELFF. The CDR3 DNA follows: TGTGCCAGCAGGAGACAGGGAGGAGGCGGGGAGCTGTTTTTT. The V gene is TRBV27, the J gene TRBJ2-2; D may be TRBD1 (7 bases). This CDR3 region has 14 residues. V shed 6 bases and J shed 7 bases, with 15 bases lying between them. The germline gives CDR1 MNHEY, CDR2 SMNVEV (reference sequence).

V is TRBV12-3 or TRBV12-4 and J is TRBJ2-2; maybe TRBD2 (6 bases). Trimming took off 2 bases at V and 6 bases at J, with 7 bases between the two ends. This CDR3 contains 13 residues. The CDR3 region has the DNA TGTGCCAGCAGTTTATGGGGGGCCGGGGAGCTGTTTTTT. It is translated as CASSLWGAGELFF.

J is TRBJ2-7 and V is TRBV12-3 or TRBV12-4, with TRBD2 as a possible D gene (6 bases). The CDR3 totals 11 residues. V dropped 7 bases and J dropped 5 bases, with 9 bases sitting between them. The CDR3 bases are TGTGCCAGCACTCGGGGGAACGAGCAGTACTTC. Translating it yields CASTRGNEQYF.

This chain links TRBV4-2 with TRBJ2-4; TRBD2 matches at 7 bases. This CDR3 contains 17 residues. V lost 4 bases, J lost 7 bases, and 16 bases stayed unmatched. Germline lookup yields CDR1 LGHNA and CDR2 YNFKEQ. CDR3 nucleotide sequence: TGTGCCAGCAGCCCGTCACCCCCGGGAGGTCGCGGGAACATTCAGTACTTC. This translates into CASSPSPPGGRGNIQYF.

The V and J genes are TRBV6-6 and TRBJ2-7; a weak D match, TRBD1 (6 bases). This CDR3 spans 12 amino acids. Trimming removed 7 bases at V and 3 bases at J, with 10 bases between. Looked up from germline, CDR1 is MNHNY and CDR2 is SVGAGI (reference sequence). Here the CDR3 reads CASTKGGYEQYF. CDR3 DNA sequence: TGTGCCAGCACGAAAGGGGGCTACGAGCAGTACTTC.

The chain combines TRBV7-2 with TRBJ1-1, with no clear D. CDR3 length: 13 residues. Between the trimmed V and J ends, which lost 4 bases and 7 bases, there was a span of 13 bases. Germline assignment: CDR1 SGHTA and CDR2 FQGNSA. The CDR3 DNA sequence: TGTGCCAGCAGCTCTAACCCGGGAAATGAAGCTTTCTTT. It encodes CASSSNPGNEAFF.

The chain has TRBV19 and TRBJ1-5; D is perhaps TRBD1 (5 bases). V was pared by 6 bases and J by 4 bases, with 13 bases between. The CDR3 has 14 amino acids. The germline V gene encodes CDR1 LNHDA and CDR2 SQIVND (reference sequence). CDR3 amino acids: CASRPGLLNQPQHF. The CDR3 DNA reads TGTGCCAGTAGACCGGGACTGCTTAATCAGCCCCAGCATTTT.

The chain links TRBV3-1 (or the pseudogene TRBV3-2) to TRBJ1-2; TRBD1 is a possible D gene (5 bases). This CDR3 region has 13 residues. V was pared by 4 bases and J by 4 bases, with 10 bases between. The germline V gene encodes CDR1 LGHDT and CDR2 YNNKEL (reference sequence). The CDR3 protein is CASSPGIGYGYTF. The DNA of the CDR3 is TGTGCCAGCAGCCCAGGGATAGGCTATGGCTACACCTTC.

In this sample, this clone turned up a few times. The CDR3 spells CAWSRTAYGYTF. CDR3 sequence (DNA): TGTGCCTGGAGTCGTACAGCCTATGGCTACACCTTC. The V and J genes are TRBV30 and TRBJ1-2; no clear D gene. Trimming took 2 bases from V and 4 from J, leaving 8 bases between them. Germline V gene sequence: CDR1 GTSNPN, CDR2 SVGIG (reference sequence). This CDR3 has 12 amino acids.

The V gene is TRBV14, the J gene TRBJ2-7; D is unclear. The CDR3 sequence is 14 residues long. Trimming took 0 bases from V and 2 from J, leaving 8 bases between them. Germline values: CDR1 SGHDN, CDR2 FVKESK. The CDR3: CASSQDAVPYEQYF. DNA of the CDR3: TGTGCCAGCAGCCAAGATGCAGTCCCCTACGAGCAGTACTTC. The whole variable domain, remainder taken from reference TRBV14 and TRBJ2-7, is EAGVTQFPSHSVIEKGQTVTLRCDPISGHDNLYWYRRVMGKEIKFLLHFVKESKQDESGMPNNRFLAERTGGTYSTLKVQPAELEDSGVYFCASSQDAVPYEQYFGPGTRLTVT.

CDR3 nucleotide sequence: TGTGCCAGCAGTCCACCAGGTCGCGTTGGCTACACCTTC. The encoded protein is CASSPPGRVGYTF. The chain combines TRBV6-5 with TRBJ1-2; D remains ambiguous. Trimming cost V 5 bases and J 7 bases, with 14 bases left between them. There are 13 residues in the CDR3. Germline assignment: CDR1 MNHEY and CDR2 SVGAGI.

The chain uses TRBV3-1 (or the pseudogene TRBV3-2) and TRBJ2-1, with a tentative D call TRBD2 (5 bases). Trimming took 0 bases from V and 8 from J, leaving 8 bases between them. The CDR3 covers 13 residues. Germline V gene sequence: CDR1 LGHDT, CDR2 YNNKEL (reference sequence). As DNA, the CDR3 is TGTGCCAGCAGCCAAGAGACTAAGTATGAGCAGTTCTTC. This encodes CASSQETKYEQFF.

The J gene is TRBJ1-5, the V gene TRBV6-5; D is perhaps TRBD1 (6 bases). Germline CDR1 MNHEY, CDR2 SVGAGI. Trimming cost V 2 bases and J 7 bases, with 12 bases left between them. The CDR3 extends over 14 amino acids. The CDR3 loop is CASSYAGEGQPQHF. Written as DNA, the CDR3 is TGTGCCAGCAGTTACGCAGGGGAGGGACAGCCCCAGCATTTT.